This passage covers 29 T cell receptor beta chains from one sample sequenced in a study of early T cells in non-severe SARS-CoV-2 infection. In TCRdb, the 5' RACE reads were re-called with MiXCR into one record per CDR3 protein. The sample contains over 20,000 distinct CDR3 sequences, less than 5% of which appear only once. Sequencing was carried out using whole blood. These receptors were collected from an adult who was a healthcare worker with PCR-confirmed SARS-CoV-2 infection or an uninfected control (not recorded which).

This clonotype has a handful of counts. The rearrangement links TRBV30 to TRBJ1-4; no clear D gene. There are 12 residues in the CDR3. CDR1 and CDR2 from the germline V gene are GTSNPN and SVGIG (reference sequence). With 3 bases removed from V and 4 bases from J, the gap between germline ends came to 6 bases. The CDR3 bases are TGTGCCTGGAGCGACCGTAATGAAAAACTGTTTTTT. Amino acids: CAWSDRNEKLFF.

V usage is TRBV7-9 and J usage is TRBJ2-7; no clear D gene. CDR1 SEHNR and CDR2 FQNEAQ come from the germline V gene (reference sequence). Trimming took 1 base from V and 2 from J, leaving 9 bases between them. The CDR3 extends over 14 amino acids. The CDR3 nucleotides read TGTGCCAGCAGCTTAGTGGCGGCGGCCTACGAGCAGTACTTC. Protein sequence: CASSLVAAAYEQYF.

This clonotype was seen many times. The chain combines TRBV7-2 with TRBJ1-4, with a possible D match to TRBD1 (6 bases). Deletions cut 3 bases from V and 4 bases from J, with 9 bases between. The CDR3 loop spans 14 amino acids. Germline V CDR1 and CDR2: SGHTA, FQGNSA. The CDR3 nucleotides read TGTGCCAGCAGCTTCAGGGGTAGTAATGAAAAACTGTTTTTT. Amino acid sequence: CASSFRGSNEKLFF.

This clonotype was counted ten times or more. J is TRBJ1-3 and V is TRBV10-3, with D tentatively TRBD1 (6 bases). CDR3 length: 14 residues. Trimming removed 3 bases from V and 0 bases from J, with 6 bases in between. Per the germline V gene, CDR1 is ENHRY and CDR2 is SYGVKD. The chain's CDR3 is CAISDRGSGNTIYF. The CDR3 nucleotides are TGTGCCATCAGTGACAGGGGCTCTGGAAACACCATATATTTT.

This rearrangement joins TRBV7-2 to TRBJ2-5; D is possibly TRBD2 (6 bases). Looked up from germline, CDR1 is SGHTA and CDR2 is FQGNSA. This CDR3 has 14 residues. V lost 5 bases to trimming and J lost 3 bases, with 13 bases between them. In nucleotides, the CDR3 is TGTGCCAGCAGCACAATTATAGCGGAAGAGACCCAGTACTTC. Translating it yields CASSTIIAEETQYF.

V is TRBV7-3 and J is TRBJ2-7; 11 bases align to TRBD2. The junction had 7 bases not matched to a gene; V was cut back by 5 bases and J by 4 bases. This CDR3 spans 15 amino acids. Per germline, CDR1 SGHTA and CDR2 FQGTGA. CDR3 sequence: CASSPTSGSRYEQYF. CDR3 sequence (DNA): TGTGCCAGCAGCCCAACTAGCGGGAGTCGGTACGAGCAGTACTTC.

The chain recombines TRBV6-1 with TRBJ2-3, with 10 bases lining up with TRBD2. V gave up 2 bases and J gave up 2 bases; unmatched junction bases: 4. This CDR3 region has 16 residues. Germline loops: CDR1 MNHNS, CDR2 SASEGT. CDR3 nucleotides: TGTGCCAGCAGTGAATCTAGCGGGGGATTCACAGATACGCAGTATTTT. Amino acid sequence: CASSESSGGFTDTQYF.

Regarding this clonotype: Compared with germline, one end of the junction differs, possibly owing to a read error. The chain combines TRBV7-7 with TRBJ2-2; no clear D. Germline loops: CDR1 SSHAT, CDR2 FNYEAQ (reference sequence). The CDR3 runs 15 residues. Written as DNA, the CDR3 is TGTGCTAGCAGCTTAGGCCAGGCAAACACCGGGGAGCTGTTTTTT. This gives the protein CASSLGQANTGELFF.

The sample holds a few counts of this clonotype. At one end, the junction sequence differs from germline, possibly due to a read error. The rearrangement links TRBV7-9 to TRBJ2-5; D gene uncertain. The length of the CDR3 is 15 residues. Germline loops: CDR1 SEHNR, CDR2 FQNEAQ (reference sequence). CDR3 in amino acids: CASSFRLPAQGTQYF. The CDR3 nucleotides are TGTGCCAGCAGCTTCAGACTTCCGGCGCAAGGGACCCAGTACTTC.

This clonotype was seen ten or more times. As DNA, the CDR3 is TGCAGCGTTGATTCTGGAACAGATACGCAGTATTTT. Residues: CSVDSGTDTQYF. V and J are TRBV29-1 and TRBJ2-3, with unresolved D. Trimming shortened V by 3 bases and J by 3 bases, and 7 bases separated the two germline ends. The germline V gene has CDR1 SQVTM and CDR2 ANQGSEA. This CDR3 region has 12 residues.

This clonotype was seen more than once but under ten times. This chain uses TRBV5-6 with TRBJ2-2; no firm D call. Germline lookup yields CDR1 SGHDT and CDR2 YYEEEE. V was pared by 2 bases and J by 1 base, with 6 bases between. The CDR3 contains 14 residues. The CDR3 DNA reads TGTGCCAGCAGCTTCCGGAGGAACACCGGGGAGCTGTTTTTT. Protein: CASSFRRNTGELFF. Full variable domain (missing parts from reference TRBV5-6 and TRBJ2-2): DAGVTQSPTHLIKTRGQQVTLRCSPKSGHDTVSWYQQALGQGPQFIFQYYEEEERQRGNFPDRFSGHQFPNYSSELNVNALLLGDSALYLCASSFRRNTGELFFGEGSRLTVL.

This clonotype has at least ten counts. The J gene is TRBJ2-4, the V gene TRBV19; 11 bases align to TRBD2. The trim removed 3 bases at V and 7 bases at J, leaving 8 bases unmatched. This CDR3 comprises 16 residues. CDR1 and CDR2 (germline): LNHDA, SQIVND (reference sequence). The CDR3 DNA is TGTGCCAGTAGTATTAGCGGGGGGGCCGTTTCCAACATTCAGTACTTC. Its translation is CASSISGGAVSNIQYF.

This clonotype was detected ten times or more. The rearrangement joins TRBV7-6 to TRBJ1-6; TRBD1 matches 8 bases. Germline CDR1 reads SGHVS; CDR2 reads FNYEAQ. Trimming took 5 bases from V and 7 from J; bases not matched to a gene: 7. CDR3 length equals 15 residues. This CDR3 is CASSLGQGVNSPLHF. The CDR3 coding sequence is TGTGCCAGCAGCCTAGGACAGGGAGTGAATTCACCCCTCCACTTT.

This clonotype was seen many times. J is TRBJ1-2 and V is TRBV3-1; D unclear. Germline CDR1 LGHDT, CDR2 YNNKEL (reference sequence). Trimming shortened V by 4 bases and J by 4 bases, and 16 bases separated the two germline ends. This CDR3 spans 15 amino acids. The CDR3 loop is CASSPEVTGSYGYTF. CDR3 DNA sequence: TGTGCCAGCAGCCCCGAGGTGACGGGCTCCTATGGCTACACCTTC.

The sample holds many counts of this clonotype. The V call is TRBV6-2 or TRBV6-3, the J call TRBJ1-1; D possibly corresponds to TRBD1 (5 bases). Trimming left V 2 bases short and J 7 bases short, with 14 bases between. The germline V gene encodes CDR1 MNHEY and CDR2 SVGEGT. This CDR3 is 14 amino acids long. CDR3 DNA: TGTGCCAGCAGTTACCAGGTGGGGCCCGATGAAGCTTTCTTT. It yields the protein CASSYQVGPDEAFF.

This clonotype was seen ten or more times. The J gene is TRBJ1-2, the V gene TRBV9, with a tentative D call TRBD1 (6 bases). The ends were cut back, 1 base at V and 9 bases at J, with 10 bases in the middle. Germline values: CDR1 SGDLS, CDR2 YYNGEE. The CDR3 covers 12 residues. This CDR3 is CASSVSTGRYTF. The CDR3 bases are TGTGCCAGCAGCGTAAGCACAGGGCGCTACACCTTC.

This clonotype has just a few counts. V and J are TRBV5-4 and TRBJ1-3; no clear D. This CDR3 spans 13 amino acids. V dropped 4 bases and J dropped 4 bases, with 9 bases sitting between them. Looked up from germline, CDR1 is SGHNT and CDR2 is YYREEE (reference sequence). This chain's CDR3 is CASSPHDGNTIYF. Written as DNA, the CDR3 is TGTGCCAGCAGCCCCCATGACGGAAACACCATATATTTT.

By proportion, this clonotype is medium-sized. The V and J genes are TRBV4-3 and TRBJ1-1; D is undetermined. Trimming shortened V by 1 base and J by 1 base, and 4 bases separated the two germline ends. Germline V lookup: CDR1 LGHNA, CDR2 YSLEER. The CDR3 has 13 amino acids. The CDR3 region has the DNA TGCGCCAGCAGCCAAGGACAGAACACTGAAGCTTTCTTT. This translates into CASSQGQNTEAFF.

This clonotype was found many times. The chain uses TRBV18 and TRBJ2-1, with D perhaps matching TRBD2 (6 bases). V gave up 3 bases and J gave up 4 bases, with 19 bases separating them. Looked up from germline, CDR1 is KGHSH and CDR2 is LQKENI. CDR3 length equals 17 residues. CDR3 in amino acids: CASSPLRDSLAYNEQFF. CDR3 DNA sequence: TGTGCCAGCTCACCCCTCCGGGACTCACTGGCTTACAATGAGCAGTTCTTC.

This clonotype was observed many times. This chain links TRBV10-1 with TRBJ1-2, with D perhaps matching TRBD1 (5 bases). V gave up 4 bases and J gave up 2 bases, with 20 bases separating them. There are 17 residues in the CDR3. Germline-derived CDR1 and CDR2 are WNHNN and SYGVQD (reference sequence). CDR3 DNA sequence: TGCGCCAGCAGTGGGGGAATGGGGACCGCTGGAAACTATGGCTACACCTTC. Translation gives CASSGGMGTAGNYGYTF.

This clonotype is categorized as medium-sized. The chain couples TRBV12-3 or TRBV12-4 to TRBJ1-5; D not resolved. Trimming left V 7 bases short and J 6 bases short, with 16 bases between. The CDR3 loop spans 14 amino acids. CDR3 residues: CASTGSAPGQPQHF. The CDR3 DNA reads as TGTGCCAGCACGGGGTCCGCGCCGGGTCAGCCCCAGCATTTT.

There are a few counts of this clonotype. The genes are TRBV18 and TRBJ2-1; 7 nucleotides line up with TRBD1. The CDR3 contains 16 residues. CDR1 and CDR2 (germline): KGHSH, LQKENI. V lost 2 bases and J lost 0; bases outside the gene matches: 4. For the CDR3, the DNA is TGTGCCAGCTCACCAGGACAGGATCCCTCCTACAATGAGCAGTTCTTC. Translated: CASSPGQDPSYNEQFF. Using reference TRBV18 and TRBJ2-1 for the parts outside the CDR3, the full variable domain is NAGVMQNPRHLVRRRGQEARLRCSPMKGHSHVYWYRQLPEEGLKFMVYLQKENIIDESGMPKERFSAEFPKEGPSILRIQQVVRGDSAAYFCASSPGQDPSYNEQFFGPGTRLTVL.

Ten or more counts support this clonotype. The chain employs TRBV28 and TRBJ1-5; 8 bases match TRBD1. The CDR3 totals 13 residues. V was pared by 10 bases and J by 2 bases, with 4 bases of the junction left unmatched. Per the germline V gene, CDR1 is MDHEN and CDR2 is SYDVKM. The CDR3 spells CANQQGGNQPQHF. CDR3 in DNA: TGTGCCAACCAACAGGGGGGCAATCAGCCCCAGCATTTT.

This clonotype was recorded many times. CDR3 protein: CASSLFPTGSPVEAFF. Written as DNA, the CDR3 is TGTGCCAGCAGTTTATTCCCCACAGGCTCACCTGTTGAAGCTTTCTTT. The chain has TRBV27 and TRBJ1-1, with a tentative D call TRBD1 (5 bases). Deletions cut 1 base from V and 7 bases from J, with 19 bases between. Germline V gives CDR1 MNHEY, CDR2 SMNVEV (reference sequence). The CDR3 is 16 residues long.

At least ten counts were recorded for this clonotype. The chain combines TRBV29-1 with TRBJ1-2; 9 positions agree with TRBD1. The trim removed 3 bases at V and 0 bases at J, leaving 5 bases unmatched. CDR3 length: 15 amino acids. CDR1 and CDR2 (germline): SQVTM, ANQGSEA. The CDR3 DNA sequence: TGCAGCGTTGATACAGGGGGCAGATCTAACTATGGCTACACCTTC. Residues: CSVDTGGRSNYGYTF.

This clonotype came up many times. J is TRBJ1-2 and V is TRBV12-3 or TRBV12-4; D may be TRBD1 (5 bases). The V gene lost 6 bases and the J gene lost 14 bases, with 19 bases spanning the gap. This CDR3 has 12 residues. The chain's CDR3 is CASSLNRDLETF. CDR3 DNA sequence: TGTGCCAGCAGCCTGAACCGGGACTTGGAAACCTTC.

At least ten counts were recorded for this clonotype. The J gene is TRBJ1-6, the V gene TRBV2; D is ambiguous. From germline, CDR1 is SNHLY and CDR2 FYNNEI. This CDR3 has 16 amino acids. The ends were cut back, 2 bases at V and 8 bases at J, with 16 bases in the middle. CDR3 sequence reads: CASSETRTLHDSPLHF. In DNA form, the CDR3 reads TGTGCCAGCAGTGAAACTAGGACTCTCCATGATTCACCCCTCCACTTT.

In its sample, this clonotype was seen a few times. The chain has TRBV9 and TRBJ2-3, with D possibly matching TRBD1 (6 bases). Germline values: CDR1 SGDLS, CDR2 YYNGEE. Trimming removed 0 bases from V and 9 bases from J, with 11 bases in between. This CDR3 contains 13 residues. CDR3 region: CASSVARQETQYF. The CDR3, as DNA: TGTGCCAGCAGCGTAGCCCGACAGGAAACGCAGTATTTT.

Many counts were recorded for this clonotype. The chain is built from TRBV7-9 and TRBJ1-1; D is uncertain. Trimming took off 0 bases at V and 0 bases at J, with 5 bases between the two ends. Germline CDR1 reads SEHNR; CDR2 reads FQNEAQ (reference sequence). The length of the CDR3 is 14 residues. In DNA, the CDR3 is TGTGCCAGCAGCTTAGCGCCGGTGAACACTGAAGCTTTCTTT. This translates into CASSLAPVNTEAFF.